The 5 T cell receptor beta chains listed next were all sequenced from one sample in a study of OX40 agonist ivuxolimab in advanced cancers. The repertoire was sequenced with immunoSEQ multiplex PCR; TCRdb's copy has only in-frame clones and lacks some. The data contain some 130,000 clones, 93% of them seen just once; the ten biggest clones take up approximately 1%. Specimen: CD4+ or CD8+ T cells sorted from blood, collected in a trial of the OX40 agonist ivuxolimab. These receptors all stem from an adult with an advanced solid tumor such as melanoma, head and neck, liver or kidney cancer.

The rearrangement joins TRBV18 to TRBJ2-6, with D possibly matching TRBD1 (6 bases). In germline, CDR1 is KGHSH, CDR2 LQKENI. V lost 3 bases and J lost 2, with 14 bases in between. The CDR3 length is 17 residues. The CDR3 DNA follows: TGTGCCAGCTCACCCTTTTCGGCAGGGGCTGGGGCCAACGTCCTGACTTTC. This gives the protein CASSPFSAGAGANVLTF.

This clone was seen only a few times. The J gene is TRBJ1-4, the V gene TRBV18; D perhaps matches TRBD1 (5 bases). This CDR3 region has 15 residues. Germline V gene sequence: CDR1 KGHSH, CDR2 LQKENI. V shed 1 base and J shed 6 bases, with 12 bases lying between them. CDR3 region: CASSPRGGADEKLFF. In DNA form, the CDR3 reads TGTGCCAGCTCACCACGGGGGGGAGCTGATGAAAAACTGTTTTTT.

The CDR3 here is CAIALGNTEAFF. The DNA of the CDR3 is TGTGCCATCGCCTTGGGGAACACTGAAGCTTTCTTT. The J gene is TRBJ1-1, the V gene TRBV10-3; D gene uncertain. This CDR3 has 12 residues. Trimming removed 8 bases at V and 1 base at J, with 8 bases between. The germline CDR1 and CDR2 sequences are ENHRY and SYGVKD.

The chain employs TRBV5-6 and TRBJ1-5, with a possible D match to TRBD1 (5 bases). With 2 bases removed from V and 5 bases from J, the gap between germline ends came to 8 bases. The CDR3 loop spans 13 amino acids. CDR1 is SGHDT and CDR2 is YYEEEE in the germline V gene. The CDR3 DNA follows: TGTGCCAGCAGCTTAGGGGCCGATCAGCCCCAGCATTTT. Amino acids: CASSLGADQPQHF.

The chain is built from TRBV5-6 and TRBJ1-2; D not resolved. This CDR3 contains 13 residues. Germline V gene sequence: CDR1 SGHDT, CDR2 YYEEEE. V dropped 0 bases and J dropped 4 bases, with 7 bases sitting between them. The CDR3 spells CASSLGRTYGYTF. The CDR3 nucleotides are TGTGCCAGCAGCTTGGGACGGACCTATGGCTACACCTTC.